This entry lists 11 T cell receptor beta chains sequenced from one sample in a study of cytomegalovirus exposure and HLA in healthy donors. PCR was performed using 60 Vbeta and 13 Jbeta primers. The protocol was immunoSEQ multiplex PCR, while the TCRdb copy is restricted to in-frame clones and leaves out a portion. The sample holds about 150,000 clones, roughly 80% seen once. The sample was PBMCs. The receptors originated from a male donor in good health and CMV-seronegative.

The chain is built from TRBV19 and TRBJ2-3; 9 bases align to TRBD2. The germline CDR1 and CDR2 sequences are LNHDA and SQIVND (reference sequence). After removal of 2 bases from V and 0 bases from J, the junction contained 6 bases not matched to a gene. The CDR3 runs to 17 residues. The CDR3 protein is CASSISGRLASTDTQYF. The CDR3 DNA reads as TGTGCCAGTAGTATAAGCGGGAGGCTTGCTAGCACAGATACGCAGTATTTT. Filled out from reference TRBV19 and TRBJ2-3, the complete variable domain reads DGGITQSPKYLFRKEGQNVTLSCEQNLNHDAMYWYRQDPGQGLRLIYYSQIVNDFQKGDIAEGYSVSREKKESFPLTVTSAQKNPTAFYLCASSISGRLASTDTQYFGPGTRLTVL.

This clone was observed a handful of times. The genes are TRBV19 and TRBJ2-7, with TRBD2 matching 14 bases. Germline CDR1 is LNHDA and CDR2 is SQIVND (reference sequence). The CDR3 contains 19 residues. With V trimmed by 3 bases and J by 3 bases, 13 bases remained unmatched. The CDR3 sequence is CASSMAGLAGVEPYYEQYF. CDR3 bases: TGTGCCAGTAGTATGGCGGGACTAGCGGGAGTCGAGCCTTACTACGAGCAGTACTTC.

This rearrangement joins TRBV9 to TRBJ2-3; the match to TRBD2 covers 13 bases. The ends lost 0 bases at V and 7 bases at J; junction bases unmatched: 8. Germline V CDR1 and CDR2: SGDLS, YYNGEE. CDR3 length equals 17 residues. CDR3 DNA: TGTGCCAGCAGCGTAGGGGCGGGACTAGCGGGGACAAATACGCAGTATTTT. Protein: CASSVGAGLAGTNTQYF.

The chain combines TRBV7-2 with TRBJ2-3, with TRBD2 as a possible D gene (6 bases). Trimming removed 5 bases at V and 3 bases at J, with 15 bases between. CDR3 length: 15 residues. Per the germline V gene, CDR1 is SGHTA and CDR2 is FQGNSA. The CDR3: CASSRRDLATDTQYF. The CDR3 DNA sequence: TGTGCCAGCAGCCGCCGGGACTTGGCAACAGATACGCAGTATTTT.

This chain links TRBV11-1 with TRBJ2-7, with D possibly matching TRBD1 (6 bases). Germline V lookup: CDR1 SGHAT, CDR2 FQDESV (reference sequence). Trimming removed 3 bases at V and 2 bases at J, with 17 bases between. This CDR3 contains 16 residues. Here the CDR3 DNA reads TGTGCCAGCAGCTTCACCTCACAGGGACCAGCCTACGAGCAGTACTTC. Translated: CASSFTSQGPAYEQYF.

The chain links TRBV5-1 to TRBJ2-3; 9 bases fit TRBD2. Germline V lookup: CDR1 SGHRS, CDR2 YFSETQ. CDR3 length: 14 residues. V trimming: 7 bases; J trimming: 0 bases; junction bases outside the gene matches: 3. CDR3 sequence reads: CASGLAGSTDTQYF. The CDR3, as DNA: TGCGCCAGCGGTCTAGCGGGGAGCACAGATACGCAGTATTTT.

The rearrangement uses TRBV19 and TRBJ1-1, with 11 bases fitting TRBD1. Germline V lookup: CDR1 LNHDA, CDR2 SQIVND (reference sequence). The CDR3 runs to 16 residues. With V trimmed by 4 bases and J by 6 bases, 10 bases remained unmatched. The DNA for the CDR3 is TGTGCCAGTAGTACCCGGCGGGGACAGGGGGATCCTGAAGCTTTCTTT. Its protein is CASSTRRGQGDPEAFF.

This clone turned up a few times. This chain uses TRBV25-1 with TRBJ2-1; TRBD1 is a possible D gene (5 bases). Per germline, CDR1 MGHDK and CDR2 SYGVNS. The CDR3 loop spans 11 amino acids. Trimming shortened V by 10 bases and J by 10 bases, and 14 bases separated the two germline ends. CDR3: CANPGNGEQFF. The CDR3 nucleotides read TGTGCCAATCCAGGGAACGGGGAGCAGTTCTTC.

As for this clone: This sample also contains other DNA sequences that code for the same CDR3. CDR3 nucleotide sequence: TGTGCCAGCAGCGTAGGGGGGGGAAATCAGCCCCAGCATTTT. Amino acids: CASSVGGGNQPQHF. The gene calls are TRBV9 and TRBJ1-5, with TRBD1 as a possible D gene (5 bases). Trimming took 0 bases from V and 4 from J, leaving 8 bases between them. The CDR3 covers 14 residues. Germline CDR1 reads SGDLS; CDR2 reads YYNGEE.

CDR3 nucleotides: TGCAGCGTTGCGGTGGGCGGGGGAGATGGCTACACCTTC. This translates into CSVAVGGGDGYTF. The chain is built from TRBV29-1 and TRBJ1-2, with D perhaps TRBD1 (5 bases). From germline, CDR1 is SQVTM and CDR2 ANQGSEA. Trimming pared 4 bases from V and 6 bases from J, leaving 15 bases between. The CDR3 runs to 13 residues.

The genes are TRBV7-9 and TRBJ1-1; maybe TRBD1 (6 bases). Trimming left V 5 bases short and J 2 bases short, with 12 bases between. The CDR3 loop spans 14 amino acids. Per the germline V gene, CDR1 is SEHNR and CDR2 is FQNEAQ (reference sequence). CDR3 in amino acids: CASSPRDTNTEAFF. The CDR3 region has the DNA TGTGCCAGCAGCCCTCGGGACACTAACACTGAAGCTTTCTTT.